Included here is one T cell receptor (beta chain) sequence, with context. MiXCR, applied by TCRdb to the RT-PCR reads, yields one record per CDR3 protein. The repertoire holds about 680,000 distinct CDR3 sequences, with 12% to 15% as singletons. This sequence originates from a female donor in good health, serving as a healthy control. The sample consisted of memory CD4+ T cells from blood.

As DNA, the CDR3 is TGTGCCAGCAGTGACAAACGACAGGGTATGGGCACAGATACGCAGTATTTT. Translating gives CASSDKRQGMGTDTQYF. The chain employs TRBV25-1 and TRBJ2-3, with 7 bases aligning to TRBD1. Unmatched junction bases numbered 10, after V lost 3 bases and J lost 1 base. The CDR3 is made up of 17 amino acids. Germline V CDR1 and CDR2: MGHDK, SYGVNS.